The 18 T cell receptor beta chains given below trace back to one sample, sequenced in a study of CD8 T cells in ankylosing spondylitis. TCRdb redid the calling of the 5' RACE reads with MiXCR, one entry per CDR3 protein. This sample has about 150,000 distinct CDR3 sequences, with roughly 11% found just once. Specimen: blood, either unsorted or a sorted T cell fraction (not recorded which). Receptor source: a female donor with ankylosing spondylitis or in good health (not recorded which).

This clonotype showed up many times. The V call is TRBV5-5, the J call TRBJ1-1, with 8 bases aligning to TRBD1. CDR1 SGHKS and CDR2 YYEKEE come from the germline V gene (reference sequence). CDR3 length: 13 residues. With 4 bases clipped from V and 4 bases from J, the junction kept 3 bases outside the gene matches. The CDR3 sequence: CASSADRGTEAFF. CDR3 bases: TGTGCCAGCAGCGCCGACAGGGGCACTGAAGCTTTCTTT.

This clonotype has at least ten counts. The CDR3 nucleotides read TGTGCCAGCAGTTTAGGGATTCTCTACGAGCAGTACTTC. Translated: CASSLGILYEQYF. The chain carries TRBV27 and TRBJ2-7, with D unclear. The CDR3 is 13 residues long. V was pared by 2 bases and J by 3 bases, with 8 bases between. CDR1 is MNHEY, CDR2 SMNVEV, per germline (reference sequence).

The table lists this clonotype with a few counts. The rearrangement uses TRBV5-4 and TRBJ2-1; 14 nucleotides match TRBD2. The CDR3 totals 15 residues. J was trimmed by 8 bases and V by 4 bases; bases with no gene match: 5. Germline CDR1 reads SGHNT; CDR2 reads YYREEE (reference sequence). The CDR3 protein is CASSPGTSGRDEQFF. In DNA form, the CDR3 reads TGTGCCAGCAGCCCAGGGACTAGCGGGAGAGATGAGCAGTTCTTC.

The chain employs TRBV5-1 and TRBJ2-1; 9 bases match TRBD2. The CDR3 contains 15 residues. V gave up 0 bases and J gave up 7 bases; unmatched junction bases: 5. Germline V lookup: CDR1 SGHRS, CDR2 YFSETQ. This CDR3 reads CASSLDLAGTNEQFF. The DNA for the CDR3 is TGCGCCAGCAGCTTGGATCTAGCGGGGACGAATGAGCAGTTCTTC.

The rearrangement uses TRBV28 and TRBJ2-7; D is perhaps TRBD2 (6 bases). The germline V and J ends were trimmed by 2 bases and 7 bases, with 12 bases remaining between them. This CDR3 contains 13 residues. From germline, CDR1 is MDHEN and CDR2 SYDVKM. The CDR3 spells CASSLGGSGEQYF. CDR3 bases: TGTGCCAGCAGTTTAGGGGGAAGCGGGGAGCAGTACTTC.

There are many counts of this clonotype. The V call is TRBV20-1, the J call TRBJ2-1, with 12 bases lining up with TRBD2. Germline V gives CDR1 DFQATT, CDR2 SNEGSKA (reference sequence). The CDR3 sequence is 13 residues long. The V gene end was trimmed by 5 bases and the J gene end by 9 bases; junction bases not matched to a gene: 5. In DNA, the CDR3 is TGCAGTGCTTCTAGCGGGAGGGCCACTGAGCAGTTCTTC. Encoded protein: CSASSGRATEQFF.

This clonotype was seen repeatedly, ten times or more. The CDR3 protein is CASSSDSGSYEQYF. The CDR3 DNA is TGTGCCAGCAGCTCGGACTCGGGTTCCTACGAGCAGTACTTC. The chain uses TRBV7-1 and TRBJ2-7, with D maybe TRBD2 (5 bases). TRBV7-1 is filed as an ORF, its function uncertain. Trimming stripped 3 bases from V and 1 base from J, with 10 bases between. This CDR3 has 14 amino acids.

Notes on this clonotype: The junction departs from the called germline gene at one end, perhaps through a read error. The chain joins TRBV11-2 to TRBJ2-3; D remains unclear. From germline, CDR1 is SGHAT and CDR2 FQNNGV. The CDR3 is 13 amino acids. The CDR3 DNA reads TGTGTCAGCAGCCCCCCCACCACAGATACGCAGTATTTT. Protein sequence: CVSSPPTTDTQYF.

This clonotype came up many times. The chain combines TRBV28 with TRBJ1-2; D not certain. Germline lookup yields CDR1 MDHEN and CDR2 SYDVKM. The CDR3 length is 12 residues. Deletions cut 8 bases from V and 4 bases from J, with 11 bases between. CDR3 protein: CASGIMGYGYTF. For the CDR3, the DNA is TGTGCCAGCGGCATTATGGGCTATGGCTACACCTTC.

This clonotype was recorded at least ten times. The chain combines TRBV5-5 with TRBJ2-5; a weak D match, TRBD2 (6 bases). This CDR3 contains 15 residues. The germline CDR1 and CDR2 sequences are SGHKS and YYEKEE (reference sequence). The ends were cut back, 4 bases at V and 2 bases at J, with 15 bases in the middle. The CDR3 DNA reads as TGTGCCAGCAGCACCGGGACTCATCAACAAGAGACCCAGTACTTC. Translation: CASSTGTHQQETQYF.

This clonotype was counted ten times or more. The J gene is TRBJ1-2, the V gene TRBV18; no firm D call. This CDR3 is built from 15 residues. Trimming stripped 1 base from V and 3 bases from J, with 12 bases between. The germline V gene encodes CDR1 KGHSH and CDR2 LQKENI. The CDR3 loop reads CASSPLRVFDYGYTF. CDR3 nucleotide sequence: TGTGCCAGCTCACCACTAAGGGTTTTCGACTATGGCTACACCTTC.

The CDR3 loop reads CASSPPRLAGSYNEQFF. CDR3 sequence (DNA): TGTGCCAGCAGCCCCCCGAGACTAGCGGGTTCGTACAATGAGCAGTTCTTC. This chain uses TRBV3-1 with TRBJ2-1; TRBD2 matches at 10 bases. V lost 4 bases to trimming and J lost 4 bases; unmatched junction nucleotides: 10. The CDR3 has 17 residues. CDR1 is LGHDT, CDR2 YNNKEL, per germline (reference sequence).

This clonotype has a count of ten or more. This sequence joins TRBV5-1 and TRBJ1-1, with 7 positions matching TRBD1. CDR1 is SGHRS and CDR2 is YFSETQ in the germline V gene. The CDR3 is made up of 14 amino acids. The V and J ends lost 2 bases and 5 bases, in that order; junction bases with no gene match: 6. CDR3 coding DNA: TGCGCCAGCAGCTTCCAGGGGGGGGATACTGAAGCTTTCTTT. This sequence encodes CASSFQGGDTEAFF. Variable domain in full (rest from reference TRBV5-1 and TRBJ1-1): KAGVTQTPRYLIKTRGQQVTLSCSPISGHRSVSWYQQTPGQGLQFLFEYFSETQRNKGNFPGRFSGRQFSNSRSEMNVSTLELGDSALYLCASSFQGGDTEAFFGQGTRLTVV.

This clonotype was picked up many times. Written as DNA, the CDR3 is TGTGCCAGCAGCTTTGACTACAATGAGCAGTTCTTC. Translating it yields CASSFDYNEQFF. This chain connects TRBV5-4 to TRBJ2-1; D gene unclear. The CDR3 length is 12 residues. Trimming removed 2 bases from V and 3 bases from J, with 3 bases in between. In germline, CDR1 is SGHNT, CDR2 YYREEE (reference sequence). The variable domain in full, completed from reference TRBV5-4 and TRBJ2-1, reads ETGVTQSPTHLIKTRGQQVTLRCSSQSGHNTVSWYQQALGQGPQFIFQYYREEENGRGNFPPRFSGLQFPNYSSELNVNALELDDSALYLCASSFDYNEQFFGPGTRLTVL.

This clonotype was detected ten times or more. The CDR3 DNA follows: TGTGCTAGTGGTTTCCTTCAGGGGCCCCTCTTATACAATGAGCAGTTCTTC. Translating gives CASGFLQGPLLYNEQFF. The V and J genes are TRBV12-5 and TRBJ2-1; the D gene is possibly TRBD1 (6 bases). The CDR3 has 17 amino acids. V was pared by 3 bases and J by 4 bases, with 19 bases between. Germline V gene data show CDR1 as LGHNT and CDR2 as FRNRAP.

This clonotype was detected ten times or more. The chain uses TRBV12-3 or TRBV12-4 and TRBJ2-1; D might be TRBD2 (5 bases). CDR3 length: 14 amino acids. V lost 7 bases to trimming and J lost 4 bases, with 14 bases between them. The CDR3 here is CASTGESGYNEQFF. The DNA for the CDR3 is TGTGCCAGCACCGGAGAAAGCGGTTACAATGAGCAGTTCTTC.

This clonotype came up many times. This chain links TRBV12-3 or TRBV12-4 with TRBJ2-7; TRBD1 aligns across 8 bases. Trimming cost V 6 bases and J 1 base; bases outside gene matches: 5. This CDR3 has 14 residues. In nucleotides, the CDR3 is TGTGCCAGCAGAAAGACAGGGGCTTCCTACGAGCAGTACTTC. Translated: CASRKTGASYEQYF.

This clonotype was observed many times. The chain combines TRBV5-1 with TRBJ2-5; D unresolved. The germline V and J ends were trimmed by 1 base and 2 bases, with 0 bases remaining between them. The CDR3 loop spans 11 amino acids. CDR1 and CDR2 from the germline V gene are SGHRS and YFSETQ. This CDR3 is CASSLQETQYF. The CDR3 DNA follows: TGCGCCAGCAGCTTGCAAGAGACCCAGTACTTC.